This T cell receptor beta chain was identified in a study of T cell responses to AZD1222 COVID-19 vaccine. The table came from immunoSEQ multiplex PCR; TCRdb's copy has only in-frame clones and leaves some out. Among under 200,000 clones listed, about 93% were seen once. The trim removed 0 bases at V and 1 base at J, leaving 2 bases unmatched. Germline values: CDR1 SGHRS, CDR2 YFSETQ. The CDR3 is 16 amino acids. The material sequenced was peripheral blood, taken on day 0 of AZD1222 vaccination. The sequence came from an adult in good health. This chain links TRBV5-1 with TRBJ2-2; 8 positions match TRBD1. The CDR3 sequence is CASSLGTGKNTGELFF. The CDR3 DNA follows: TGCGCCAGCAGCTTGGGGACAGGGAAGAACACCGGGGAGCTGTTTTTT.